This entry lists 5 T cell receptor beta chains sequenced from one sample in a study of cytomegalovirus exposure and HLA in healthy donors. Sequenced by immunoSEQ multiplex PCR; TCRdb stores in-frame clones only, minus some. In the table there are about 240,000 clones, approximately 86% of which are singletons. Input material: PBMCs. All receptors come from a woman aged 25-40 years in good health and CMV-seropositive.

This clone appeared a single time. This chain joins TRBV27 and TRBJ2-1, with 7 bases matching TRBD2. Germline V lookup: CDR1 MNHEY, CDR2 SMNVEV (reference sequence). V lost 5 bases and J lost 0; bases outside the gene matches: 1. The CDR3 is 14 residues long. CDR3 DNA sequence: TGTGCCAGCAGTGGGGGGGGCTCCTACAATGAGCAGTTCTTC. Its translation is CASSGGGSYNEQFF.

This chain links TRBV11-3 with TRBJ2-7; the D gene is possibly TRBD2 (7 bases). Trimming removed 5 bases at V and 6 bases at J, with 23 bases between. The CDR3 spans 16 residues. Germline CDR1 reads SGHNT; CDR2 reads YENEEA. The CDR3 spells CASSLILGGGAGEQYF. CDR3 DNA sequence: TGTGCCAGCAGCCTCATCCTGGGTGGGGGGGCCGGCGAGCAGTACTTC.

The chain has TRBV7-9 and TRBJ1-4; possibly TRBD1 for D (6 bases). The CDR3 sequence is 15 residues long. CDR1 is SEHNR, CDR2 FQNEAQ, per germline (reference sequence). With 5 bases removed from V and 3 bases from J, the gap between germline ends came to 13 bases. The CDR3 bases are TGTGCCAGCAGCCCTGGACAGAGTGCTAATGAAAAACTGTTTTTT. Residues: CASSPGQSANEKLFF.

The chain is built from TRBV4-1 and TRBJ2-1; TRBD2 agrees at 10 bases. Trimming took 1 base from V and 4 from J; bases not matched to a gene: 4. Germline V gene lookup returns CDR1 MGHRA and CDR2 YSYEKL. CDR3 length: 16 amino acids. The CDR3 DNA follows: TGCGCCAGCAGCCAAGGTTCTAGCGGGAGTTACAATGAGCAGTTCTTC. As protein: CASSQGSSGSYNEQFF.

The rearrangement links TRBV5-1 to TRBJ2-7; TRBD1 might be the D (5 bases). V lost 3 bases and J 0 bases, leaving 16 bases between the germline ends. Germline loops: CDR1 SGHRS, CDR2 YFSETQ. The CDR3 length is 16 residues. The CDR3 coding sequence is TGCGCCAGCAGCTACCTCTTACAGGCAAGCTCCTACGAGCAGTACTTC. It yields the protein CASSYLLQASSYEQYF.